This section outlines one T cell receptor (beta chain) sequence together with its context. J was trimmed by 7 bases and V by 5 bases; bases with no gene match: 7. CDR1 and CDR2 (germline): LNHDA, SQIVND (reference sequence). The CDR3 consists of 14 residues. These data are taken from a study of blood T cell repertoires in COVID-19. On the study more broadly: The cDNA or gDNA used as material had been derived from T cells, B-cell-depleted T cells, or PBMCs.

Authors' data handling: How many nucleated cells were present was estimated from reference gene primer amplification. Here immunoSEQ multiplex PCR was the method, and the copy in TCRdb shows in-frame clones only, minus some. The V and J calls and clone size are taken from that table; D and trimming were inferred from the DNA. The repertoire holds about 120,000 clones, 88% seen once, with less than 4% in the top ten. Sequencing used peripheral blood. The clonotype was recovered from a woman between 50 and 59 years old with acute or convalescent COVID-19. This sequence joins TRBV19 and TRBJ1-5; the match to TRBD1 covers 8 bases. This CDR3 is CASSFTGGEQPQHF. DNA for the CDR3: TGTGCCAGTAGTTTCACAGGGGGAGAACAGCCCCAGCATTTT.